The source of this T cell receptor (beta chain) is a study of blood T cell repertoires in COVID-19. In the study overall: Sources were T cells, B-cell-depleted T cells, or PBMCs; the material itself was cDNA or gDNA.

Generated by immunoSEQ multiplex PCR, the TCRdb table keeps only in-frame clones and is missing some. The table has about 80,000 clones, about 78% seen once. CDR1 is SGHDN and CDR2 is FVKESK in the germline V gene. The CDR3 totals 15 residues. With 3 bases clipped from V and 4 bases from J, the junction kept 3 bases outside the gene matches. Material for sequencing was peripheral blood. This sequence was found in a human donor in a cohort sampled during active COVID-19. The rearrangement joins TRBV14 to TRBJ1-2; 12 nucleotides align to TRBD1. Here the CDR3 reads CASSQGTGGTYGYTF. The CDR3 nucleotides read TGTGCCAGCAGCCAGGGGACAGGGGGCACCTATGGCTACACCTTC.